This TCR beta chain was identified in a study of cytomegalovirus exposure and HLA in healthy donors. General study points: Exclusion as indistinguishable affected some V segments, including TRBV6-2 and TRBV6-3. In vitro data verified three CMV-associated chains as specific for CMV antigens. Reported performance of the classifier showed diagnosis of cytomegalovirus status with high specificity and sensitivity.

With respect to this clone: The antigen remains undetermined.

The V gene lost 3 bases and the J gene lost 1 base, with 23 bases spanning the gap. Germline V lookup: CDR1 MGHRA, CDR2 YSYEKL. There are 19 residues in the CDR3. This PCR relied on a set of 60 Vbeta primers and 13 Jbeta primers. Profiling relied on immunoSEQ multiplex PCR, and the TCRdb table lists in-frame clones only, not all of them. The sample lists approximately 140,000 clones; about 80% were seen once. The receptor's source is a man aged 35-49 years in good health and CMV-seropositive. V gene TRBV4-1 combines with J gene TRBJ2-3, with D possibly TRBD2 on 7 matching bases. The specimen was PBMCs. CDR3 coding DNA: TGCGCCAGCAGCCAGATAAGGGGGGGGCCCCTATTCCGCACAGATACGCAGTATTTT. Its protein product is CASSQIRGGPLFRTDTQYF.